Below are 27 T cell receptor beta chains sequenced from a single sample in a study of cytomegalovirus exposure and HLA in healthy donors (dated by TCRdb to about 2017). The method was the immunoSEQ multiplex PCR assay. A mixture of 60 forward primers for TCR Vbeta segments and 13 reverse primers for TCR Jbeta segments was used in the multiplex PCR. The table comes from immuneACCESS by way of TCRdb, which keeps in-frame sequences with V and J called. Part of the clones is missing from these tables; in studies checked, under half for an unresolved V gene and the rest for unknown reasons. This sample lists just over 150,000 clones; approximately 80% were detected once. The ten largest clones capture about 6.3% of the sample. Sequencing used PBMCs. The receptors originated from a male donor in good health and CMV-seropositive.

This sequence joins TRBV18 and TRBJ2-7; TRBD2 agrees at 11 bases. J was trimmed by 7 bases and V by 5 bases; bases with no gene match: 7. This CDR3 has 14 amino acids. Germline lookup yields CDR1 KGHSH and CDR2 LQKENI. CDR3 in amino acids: CASSALAGEREQYF. The DNA of the CDR3 is TGTGCCAGCTCAGCACTAGCGGGAGAACGTGAGCAGTACTTC.

V usage is TRBV9 and J usage is TRBJ2-6; D ambiguous. The CDR3 sequence is 13 residues long. CDR1 SGDLS and CDR2 YYNGEE come from the germline V gene. The V end lost 5 bases, the J end lost 0 bases, and 3 bases lay between the germline ends. The CDR3 here is CASSRSGANVLTF. The DNA of the CDR3 is TGTGCCAGCAGTCGCTCTGGGGCCAACGTCCTGACTTTC.

The chain combines TRBV29-1 with TRBJ1-5; TRBD1 aligns across 10 bases. This CDR3 is 15 amino acids long. Looked up from germline, CDR1 is SQVTM and CDR2 is ANQGSEA. Trimming removed 6 bases from V and 5 bases from J; junction bases left unmatched: 10. The CDR3 here is CSVGGTGARDQPQHF. The CDR3 DNA follows: TGCAGCGTGGGGGGGACAGGGGCTCGGGATCAGCCCCAGCATTTT. Complete variable domain (other parts from reference TRBV29-1 and TRBJ1-5): SAVISQKPSRDICQRGTSLTIQCQVDSQVTMMFWYRQQPGQSLTLIATANQGSEATYESGFVIDKFPISRPNLTFSTLTVSNMSPEDSSIYLCSVGGTGARDQPQHFGDGTRLSIL.

The chain combines TRBV9 with TRBJ2-2, with no clear D. From germline, CDR1 is SGDLS and CDR2 YYNGEE. This CDR3 is built from 17 residues. Trimming cost V 0 bases and J 3 bases, with 15 bases left between them. The CDR3 region is CASSVDPSRSYTGELFF. In nucleotides, the CDR3 is TGTGCCAGCAGCGTAGACCCCTCGCGGTCATACACCGGGGAGCTGTTTTTT.

The chain recombines TRBV2 with TRBJ1-1; unclear D gene. Germline loops: CDR1 SNHLY, CDR2 FYNNEI. The CDR3 spans 11 residues. Trimming removed 7 bases from V and 11 bases from J, with 14 bases in between. CDR3 protein: CASNIVEDAFF. The CDR3 region has the DNA TGTGCCAGCAATATTGTGGAGGACGCTTTCTTT.

This sequence joins TRBV5-1 and TRBJ2-3; maybe TRBD1 (7 bases). The ends were cut back, 4 bases at V and 1 base at J, with 13 bases in the middle. The CDR3 has 15 residues. CDR1 is SGHRS, CDR2 YFSETQ, per germline. This CDR3 is CASSNRGGRTDTQYF. The CDR3 region has the DNA TGCGCCAGCAGCAACAGGGGAGGACGCACAGATACGCAGTATTTT.

The chain is built from TRBV7-2 and TRBJ2-5; TRBD2 matches 7 bases. Germline V gene sequence: CDR1 SGHTA, CDR2 FQGNSA. V shed 4 bases, J shed 5 bases, and the junction held 7 bases outside the gene matches. There are 14 residues in the CDR3. The CDR3 loop reads CASSSGGSGETQYF. The CDR3 DNA reads as TGTGCCAGCAGCTCCGGCGGGAGCGGGGAGACCCAGTACTTC.

CDR3 loop: CASSSLQGGLGNQPQHF. Written as DNA, the CDR3 is TGTGCCAGCAGCTCCTTACAGGGGGGCTTGGGTAATCAGCCCCAGCATTTT. The gene calls are TRBV5-5 and TRBJ1-5; 8 bases are a match to TRBD1. Germline CDR1 SGHKS, CDR2 YYEKEE (reference sequence). With 3 bases clipped from V and 4 bases from J, the junction kept 12 bases outside the gene matches. This CDR3 contains 17 residues.

This clone was observed a single time. The V call is TRBV10-1, the J call TRBJ2-7; D not resolved. Per the germline V gene, CDR1 is WNHNN and CDR2 is SYGVQD (reference sequence). The V end lost 0 bases, the J end lost 5 bases, and 17 bases lay between the germline ends. The CDR3 extends over 16 amino acids. This CDR3 is CASSESRTRHKNEQYF. CDR3 DNA: TGCGCCAGCAGTGAGTCGAGAACTCGACATAAAAACGAGCAGTACTTC.

The chain couples TRBV5-1 to TRBJ2-3, with D possibly being TRBD1 (6 bases). Germline-derived CDR1 and CDR2 are SGHRS and YFSETQ. Trimming removed 1 base from V and 1 base from J, with 13 bases in between. This CDR3 region has 16 residues. CDR3 residues: CASSLIIAGGTDTQYF. CDR3 in DNA: TGCGCCAGCAGCTTGATTATCGCAGGGGGCACAGATACGCAGTATTTT.

The V call is TRBV27, the J call TRBJ2-7; the match to TRBD2 covers 10 bases. The CDR3 is 14 residues long. The germline CDR1 and CDR2 sequences are MNHEY and SMNVEV (reference sequence). V lost 5 bases to trimming and J lost 4 bases; unmatched junction nucleotides: 5. The CDR3 sequence: CASSLAGALYEQYF. CDR3 coding DNA: TGTGCCAGCAGTCTAGCGGGAGCACTTTACGAGCAGTACTTC.

The chain links TRBV18 to TRBJ2-7; 7 bases fit TRBD1. The germline V gene has CDR1 KGHSH and CDR2 LQKENI. The V gene end was trimmed by 3 bases and the J gene end by 3 bases; junction bases not matched to a gene: 11. CDR3 size: 16 residues. CDR3 DNA: TGTGCCAGCTCACCTATGGGACAGAGTACCTTCTACGAGCAGTACTTC. Translation gives CASSPMGQSTFYEQYF. The whole variable domain, remainder taken from reference TRBV18 and TRBJ2-7, is NAGVMQNPRHLVRRRGQEARLRCSPMKGHSHVYWYRQLPEEGLKFMVYLQKENIIDESGMPKERFSAEFPKEGPSILRIQQVVRGDSAAYFCASSPMGQSTFYEQYFGPGTRLTVT.

The gene calls are TRBV9 and TRBJ2-3; D may be TRBD1 (7 bases). Germline-derived CDR1 and CDR2 are SGDLS and YYNGEE. V was pared by 4 bases and J by 8 bases, with 14 bases between. This CDR3 region has 13 residues. CDR3 residues: CASSSGGGGTQYF. CDR3 sequence (DNA): TGTGCCAGCAGCTCCGGAGGGGGCGGTACGCAGTATTTT.

There are a few counts of this clone. The rearrangement uses TRBV7-6 and TRBJ2-1; the match to TRBD2 covers 10 bases. Per germline, CDR1 SGHVS and CDR2 FNYEAQ. The CDR3 loop spans 16 amino acids. With V trimmed by 1 base and J by 4 bases, 4 bases remained unmatched. The CDR3 here is CASSLDLAGAYNEQFF. In DNA, the CDR3 is TGTGCCAGCAGCTTAGATCTAGCGGGAGCTTACAATGAGCAGTTCTTC.

The chain recombines TRBV27 with TRBJ2-2; 10 bases map to TRBD1. Trimming took 0 bases from V and 5 from J; bases not matched to a gene: 3. Germline V gene sequence: CDR1 MNHEY, CDR2 SMNVEV (reference sequence). The CDR3 runs 16 residues. The CDR3 is CASSLSDRGLTGELFF. CDR3 coding DNA: TGTGCCAGCAGTTTATCTGACAGGGGGCTTACCGGGGAGCTGTTTTTT.

In its sample, this clone was seen once. V gene TRBV30 combines with J gene TRBJ1-1; D may be TRBD1 (6 bases). Germline CDR1 reads GTSNPN; CDR2 reads SVGIG (reference sequence). Trimming took off 4 bases at V and 6 bases at J, with 18 bases between the two ends. CDR3 length: 14 residues. Here the CDR3 reads CAWTEQGLAAEAFF. CDR3 bases: TGTGCCTGGACAGAGCAGGGGTTGGCTGCTGAAGCTTTCTTT.

The chain uses TRBV9 and TRBJ2-7; TRBD1 agrees at 9 bases. The ends lost 2 bases at V and 8 bases at J; junction bases unmatched: 8. The CDR3 contains 14 residues. CDR1 is SGDLS and CDR2 is YYNGEE in the germline V gene. As DNA, the CDR3 is TGTGCCAGCAGCGTCTCCATAGGACAGGGGAAGCAGTACTTC. It encodes CASSVSIGQGKQYF.

The rearrangement joins TRBV7-9 to TRBJ2-7; maybe TRBD2 (6 bases). The CDR3 length is 12 residues. V lost 5 bases and J lost 1, with 6 bases in between. CDR1 and CDR2 (germline): SEHNR, FQNEAQ (reference sequence). This CDR3 is CASSRESYEQYF. Here the CDR3 DNA reads TGTGCCAGCAGCCGGGAGTCCTACGAGCAGTACTTC.

This rearrangement joins TRBV5-4 to TRBJ2-2; 14 bases map to TRBD2. CDR3 length equals 17 residues. V lost 4 bases and J lost 4; bases outside the gene matches: 6. Germline V gene sequence: CDR1 SGHNT, CDR2 YYREEE (reference sequence). The CDR3 coding sequence is TGTGCCAGCAGCGGAAGACTAGCGGGAGGGGGCACCGGGGAGCTGTTTTTT. Protein sequence: CASSGRLAGGGTGELFF.

This clone has a single count. One junction end disagrees with the germline gene, perhaps due to a read error. The rearrangement links TRBV7-9 to TRBJ2-7; TRBD2 agrees at 11 bases. The CDR3 runs to 16 residues. Germline V gives CDR1 SEHNR, CDR2 FQNEAQ (reference sequence). CDR3 protein: CSSSPASGRLRNEQYF. Written as DNA, the CDR3 is TGTTCCAGCAGCCCCGCTAGCGGGAGGTTAAGGAACGAGCAGTACTTC.

This chain connects TRBV5-6 to TRBJ1-4; 10 nucleotides agree with TRBD1. V was pared by 4 bases and J by 0 bases, with 9 bases of the junction left unmatched. CDR3 length equals 18 residues. CDR1 and CDR2 (germline): SGHDT, YYEEEE. The CDR3 is CASSLNRDRGATNEKLFF. The CDR3 nucleotides read TGTGCCAGCAGCCTCAACCGGGACAGGGGTGCAACTAATGAAAAACTGTTTTTT.

The rearrangement links TRBV7-9 to TRBJ1-6; maybe TRBD1 (6 bases). V lost 5 bases to trimming and J lost 14 bases, with 16 bases between them. The CDR3 extends over 13 amino acids. Germline CDR1 SEHNR, CDR2 FQNEAQ (reference sequence). This CDR3 is CASSPQGPAALHF. Here the CDR3 DNA reads TGTGCCAGCAGCCCCCAGGGGCCCGCAGCCCTCCACTTT.

The chain links TRBV29-1 to TRBJ2-1, with 7 bases fitting TRBD1. V was pared by 7 bases and J by 2 bases, with 11 bases of the junction left unmatched. The germline V gene has CDR1 SQVTM and CDR2 ANQGSEA. CDR3 length equals 15 residues. The CDR3 region is CSAGQVSGTYNEQFF. CDR3 DNA sequence: TGCAGCGCTGGACAGGTTTCAGGGACCTACAATGAGCAGTTCTTC.

The chain has TRBV7-9 and TRBJ2-1, with 8 bases that match TRBD2. With V trimmed by 5 bases and J by 10 bases, 7 bases remained unmatched. The V gene's germline CDR1 is SEHNR and CDR2 FQNEAQ (reference sequence). The CDR3 spans 13 residues. CDR3 coding DNA: TGTGCCAGCAGCCCTGGACTAGCAGGAGAGCAGTTCTTC. It yields the protein CASSPGLAGEQFF.

About this clone: Other nucleotide sequences from this sample produce the same CDR3. The chain employs TRBV11-3 and TRBJ1-2, with D unresolved. Germline V lookup: CDR1 SGHNT, CDR2 YENEEA. The CDR3 spans 13 residues. With 0 bases removed from V and 7 bases from J, the gap between germline ends came to 9 bases. The DNA of the CDR3 is TGTGCCAGCAGCTTAGACGGGGTTGGTGGCTACACCTTC. Amino acid sequence: CASSLDGVGGYTF. Based on the CDR3 plus reference TRBV11-3 and TRBJ1-2, the full variable domain is EAGVVQSPRYKIIEKKQPVAFWCNPISGHNTLYWYLQNLGQGPELLIRYENEEAVDDSQLPKDRFSAERLKGVDSTLKIQPAELGDSAVYLCASSLDGVGGYTFGSGTRLTVV.

For the CDR3, the DNA is TGCGCCAGTAACAGACGACAGGGGATTGAAGAGACCCAGTACTTC. The encoded protein is CASNRRQGIEETQYF. V and J are TRBV5-1 and TRBJ2-5; 8 bases fit TRBD1. The CDR3 is 15 residues long. With V trimmed by 8 bases and J by 3 bases, 12 bases remained unmatched. Per germline, CDR1 SGHRS and CDR2 YFSETQ.

About this clone itself: Germline and junction disagree at one end, which may indicate a read error. The V gene is TRBV10-1, the J gene TRBJ1-2; the match to TRBD1 covers 8 bases. CDR3 length equals 13 residues. Germline V gene sequence: CDR1 WNHNN, CDR2 SYGVQD (reference sequence). CDR3 amino acids: CASTETGVPILAF. In nucleotides, the CDR3 is TGCGCCAGCACCGAGACAGGGGTCCCAATTCTCGCCTTC.